This entry lists 9 T cell receptor beta chains sequenced from one sample in a study of Ad26.COV2.S vaccination and SARS-CoV-2 variants. Treatment described: about 20 received Ad26.COV2.S at low or high dose, single or two shots; 5 received placebo; per-sample allocation not given. Collection of the samples took place on day 63 after the first injection of vaccine or placebo. Profiling relied on immunoSEQ multiplex PCR, and the TCRdb table lists in-frame clones only, not all of them. In the table there are about 320,000 clones, about 82% of which are singletons. Here the sequenced sample was peripheral blood, taken in a trial of Ad26.COV2.S vaccine versus placebo. The receptors were gathered from a person between 18 and 59 years old who received the Ad26.COV2.S COVID-19 vaccine or a placebo.

With respect to this clone: Other nucleotide sequences from this sample produce the same CDR3. The chain combines TRBV3-1 (or the pseudogene TRBV3-2) with TRBJ2-2; D remains ambiguous. The V gene lost 1 base and the J gene lost 8 bases, with 2 bases spanning the gap. The CDR3 has 11 amino acids. Germline V gene data show CDR1 as LGHDT and CDR2 as YNNKEL (reference sequence). CDR3 in amino acids: CASSQGGELFF. The CDR3 DNA reads TGTGCCAGCAGCCAAGGGGGGGAGCTGTTTTTT.

The chain recombines TRBV11-1 with TRBJ1-5; a weak D match, TRBD1 (5 bases). V was trimmed by 4 bases and J by 4 bases, leaving 11 bases between them. Per germline, CDR1 SGHAT and CDR2 FQDESV (reference sequence). The CDR3 is 14 residues long. The CDR3 spells CASSSGPTNQPQHF. The CDR3 nucleotides are TGTGCCAGCAGCTCGGGACCGACGAATCAGCCCCAGCATTTT.

The chain employs TRBV18 and TRBJ2-1; 9 nucleotides line up with TRBD2. J gave up 0 bases and V 2 bases, and 2 bases lay outside the gene matches. Germline values: CDR1 KGHSH, CDR2 LQKENI. The CDR3 is 16 amino acids. Here the CDR3 reads CASSPAGGISYNEQFF. The CDR3 region has the DNA TGTGCCAGCTCACCAGCGGGGGGGATCTCCTACAATGAGCAGTTCTTC.

V gene TRBV10-3 combines with J gene TRBJ1-4; unclear D gene. The CDR3 runs 17 residues. Looked up from germline, CDR1 is ENHRY and CDR2 is SYGVKD. V was clipped by 4 bases and J by 0 bases, with 15 bases between them. The CDR3, as DNA: TGTGCCATCAGTGTTAGGGAGGTAGAGCCAACTAATGAAAAACTGTTTTTT. Protein: CAISVREVEPTNEKLFF.

This CDR3 reads CSGRQGYLPYNEQFF. The DNA of the CDR3 is TGCAGCGGCCGACAGGGCTACCTACCCTACAATGAGCAGTTCTTC. The J gene is TRBJ2-1, the V gene TRBV29-1; TRBD1 aligns across 7 bases. The V gene end was trimmed by 7 bases and the J gene end by 2 bases; junction bases not matched to a gene: 11. This CDR3 comprises 15 residues. CDR1 is SQVTM and CDR2 is ANQGSEA in the germline V gene.

The gene calls are TRBV21-1 and TRBJ1-1. TRBV21-1 counts as a pseudogene. CDR3 length: 13 amino acids. The DNA of the CDR3 is TGTGCCAGCAGCAAAAGAGGCTGGGGTGAAGCTTTCTTT. It codes for CASSKRGWGEAFF.

The J gene is TRBJ2-2, the V gene TRBV4-3; 13 positions agree with TRBD2. Trimming removed 0 bases from V and 6 bases from J; junction bases left unmatched: 10. The CDR3 consists of 19 residues. Per germline, CDR1 LGHNA and CDR2 YSLEER. The CDR3 DNA follows: TGCGCCAGCAGCCAAGATGTCGGACTAGCGGGGGTGGTAGCCGGGGAGCTGTTTTTT. This encodes CASSQDVGLAGVVAGELFF.

This rearrangement joins TRBV24-1 to TRBJ2-1, with D tentatively TRBD1 or TRBD2 (6 bases each). CDR1 is KGHDR, CDR2 SFDVKD, per germline. The CDR3 runs to 19 residues. Trimming left V 3 bases short and J 7 bases short, with 27 bases between. The CDR3 is CATSDPNGSRSVGGNEQFF. In DNA form, the CDR3 reads TGTGCCACCAGTGATCCAAATGGGTCCCGATCGGTAGGGGGGAATGAGCAGTTCTTC.

The rearrangement joins TRBV4-3 to TRBJ2-3; D tentatively reads TRBD1 or TRBD2 (6 bases each). Germline CDR1 and CDR2: LGHNA and YSLEER. V lost 0 bases, J lost 6 bases, and 13 bases lay in between. The CDR3 length is 15 residues. Written as DNA, the CDR3 is TGCGCCAGCAGCCAAGATTCGGGGGCTGGTGATACGCAGTATTTT. Its translation: CASSQDSGAGDTQYF.